The rows below give T cell receptor beta chains drawn from one sample of a study of identical twins. TCRdb used MiXCR to reprocess the 5' RACE reads, holding one entry per CDR3 protein. Here the sample spans around 550,000 distinct CDR3 sequences, roughly 15% being singletons. These data also formed part of another study, on yellow fever vaccine responses in identical twins.

Sequencing was done on a sample of CD4+ T cells sorted from blood. The receptors here all came from a young woman in good health. CDR3s include the opening cysteine and the closing phenylalanine or tryptophan. The D gene is left open where the match is weak. Clone size is not always given. Where it is, it says once, few, many or a class for expanded clones.

clone size,J gene,V gene,D gene,CDR3 protein,CDR3 DNA
few,TRBJ2-7,TRBV5-1,TRBD2,CASRGTSRYEQYF,TGCGCCAGCAGGGGGACTAGCCGCTACGAGCAGTACTTC
-,TRBJ2-5,TRBV7-2,-,CASSLVVLVGETQYF,TGTGCCAGCAGCTTAGTGGTGCTAGTGGGGGAGACCCAGTACTTC
-,TRBJ2-2,TRBV2,-,CASSPSHANTGELFF,TGTGCCAGCAGTCCTTCCCACGCGAACACCGGGGAGCTGTTTTTT
-,TRBJ2-1,TRBV12-3/TRBV12-4,TRBD2,CASSFSLTSGYWNEQFF,TGTGCCAGCAGTTTCTCTCTGACTAGCGGCTATTGGAATGAGCAGTTCTTC
few,TRBJ1-1,TRBV12-3/TRBV12-4,-,CASTAPRQGHTEAFF,TGTGCCAGCACCGCCCCGAGGCAGGGCCACACTGAAGCTTTCTTT
-,TRBJ1-5,TRBV20-1,-,CSARDRKFSNQPQHF,TGCAGTGCTAGAGATAGGAAATTTAGCAATCAGCCCCAGCATTTT
-,TRBJ2-1,TRBV24-1,TRBD2,CATSEPSGGAYNEQFF,TGTGCCACCAGTGAACCTAGCGGGGGGGCCTATAATGAGCAGTTCTTC
-,TRBJ2-1,TRBV11-2,TRBD2,CASSFPGGGRPYYNEQFF,TGTGCCAGCAGCTTTCCAGGTGGCGGGAGGCCTTATTACAATGAGCAGTTCTTC
-,TRBJ2-2,TRBV2,-,CASTPGPIIGGELFF,TGTGCCAGCACTCCGGGACCCATCATAGGAGGGGAGCTGTTTTTT
-,TRBJ2-1,TRBV20-1,-,CSARNPAPELYNEQFF,TGCAGTGCTAGAAATCCCGCGCCGGAGCTGTACAATGAGCAGTTCTTC
-,TRBJ1-1,TRBV28,-,CASIAPGGGTEAFF,TGTGCCAGCATCGCCCCGGGGGGTGGAACTGAAGCTTTCTTT
-,TRBJ1-2,TRBV20-1,-,CSAPALAGDHYGYTF,TGCAGTGCTCCCGCTCTGGCAGGGGACCACTATGGCTACACCTTC
-,TRBJ2-2,TRBV6-4,-,CATSGEFGTGELFF,TGTGCCACCTCAGGGGAGTTTGGCACCGGGGAGCTGTTTTTT
few,TRBJ2-1,TRBV9,TRBD2,CASSGKREYNNEQFF,TGTGCCAGCAGCGGCAAGCGGGAGTACAACAATGAGCAGTTCTTC